The 25 T cell receptor beta chains below all came from one sample that was sequenced in a study of response to subunit inactivated influenza vaccine. Each CDR3 protein gets one entry after TCRdb re-called the RT-PCR reads with MiXCR. Of 530,000 or so distinct CDR3 sequences in the sample, 25% are singletons; the top ten hold 1.9%. The sample here was CD4+ T cells sorted from PBMCs, taken around 5 days after vaccination. The receptors here all came from a man aged 45-60 years who received an inactivated influenza vaccine.

The rearrangement joins TRBV28 to TRBJ1-5; D might be TRBD1 (5 bases). CDR1 and CDR2 from the germline V gene are MDHEN and SYDVKM. Trimming removed 7 bases from V and 5 bases from J, with 9 bases in between. CDR3 length: 12 amino acids. The CDR3 DNA reads TGTGCCAGCAAGGGGTACGATCAGCCCCAGCATTTT. Residues: CASKGYDQPQHF. The variable domain in full, with the rest retrieved from reference TRBV28 and TRBJ1-5, is DVKVTQSSRYLVKRTGEKVFLECVQDMDHENMFWYRQDPGLGLRLIYFSYDVKMKEKGDIPEGYSVSREKKERFSLILESASTNQTSMYLCASKGYDQPQHFGDGTRLSIL.

This chain links TRBV7-2 with TRBJ2-2; 7 bases map to TRBD2. J was trimmed by 3 bases and V by 1 base; bases with no gene match: 5. The CDR3 loop spans 16 amino acids. Germline lookup yields CDR1 SGHTA and CDR2 FQGNSA. The CDR3 spells CASSLVGGGDTGELFF. The CDR3 DNA is TGTGCCAGCAGCTTAGTTGGCGGGGGTGACACCGGGGAGCTGTTTTTT.

V and J are TRBV7-2 and TRBJ1-1; tentative D call: TRBD1 (5 bases). The germline CDR1 and CDR2 sequences are SGHTA and FQGNSA. The V end lost 3 bases, the J end lost 11 bases, and 10 bases lay between the germline ends. CDR3 length: 11 residues. CDR3 loop: CASSLEGSAFF. The DNA for the CDR3 is TGTGCCAGCAGCTTGGAGGGGAGCGCTTTCTTT. Complete variable domain (other parts from reference TRBV7-2 and TRBJ1-1): GAGVSQSPSNKVTEKGKDVELRCDPISGHTALYWYRQSLGQGLEFLIYFQGNSAPDKSGLPSDRFSAERTGGSVSTLTIQRTQQEDSAVYLCASSLEGSAFFGQGTRLTVV.

This clonotype showed up just a few times. J is TRBJ1-2 and V is TRBV2; 8 positions agree with TRBD1. CDR1 SNHLY and CDR2 FYNNEI come from the germline V gene. After removal of 1 base from V and 7 bases from J, the junction contained 5 bases not matched to a gene. The CDR3 contains 14 residues. CDR3 sequence: CASSEGQGWGGYTF. In DNA, the CDR3 is TGTGCCAGCAGTGAAGGACAGGGGTGGGGTGGCTACACCTTC.

The rearrangement links TRBV12-3 or TRBV12-4 to TRBJ2-1, with 11 bases that match TRBD2. J gave up 2 bases and V 6 bases, and 6 bases lay outside the gene matches. The CDR3 sequence is 16 residues long. CDR3 bases: TGTGCCAGCAGGACTCTAGCGGGGGGTACCTACAATGAGCAGTTCTTC. Translating gives CASRTLAGGTYNEQFF.

The V gene is TRBV20-1, the J gene TRBJ2-7, with 10 nucleotides matching TRBD2. Germline V lookup: CDR1 DFQATT, CDR2 SNEGSKA (reference sequence). Losses at the gene ends were 5 bases for V and 2 bases for J; bases not matched to a gene: 9. CDR3 length: 15 amino acids. The CDR3, as DNA: TGCAGTGCTTACGGACTAGCGGTCGGAGCCTACGAGCAGTACTTC. Protein: CSAYGLAVGAYEQYF.

This clonotype was seen a handful of times. The CDR3 loop is CATSEPGRNTGELFF. In nucleotides, the CDR3 is TGTGCCACCAGTGAGCCGGGACGGAACACCGGGGAGCTGTTTTTT. J is TRBJ2-2 and V is TRBV24-1, with D perhaps TRBD1 or TRBD2 (5 bases each). Germline CDR1 reads KGHDR; CDR2 reads SFDVKD. The CDR3 is 15 amino acids. Deletions cut 4 bases from V and 1 base from J, with 9 bases between.

The chain links TRBV6-2 or TRBV6-3 to TRBJ2-1, with 8 positions matching TRBD2. The germline CDR1 and CDR2 sequences are MNHEY and SVGEGT. The CDR3 loop spans 18 amino acids. J lost 4 bases, V lost 2 bases, and 13 bases had no gene match. DNA of the CDR3: TGTGCCAGCAGTTACCTGGCGGGGGGCGGCTTTCGATACAATGAGCAGTTCTTC. Translating gives CASSYLAGGGFRYNEQFF.

This rearrangement joins TRBV20-1 to TRBJ2-1; TRBD2 might be the D (5 bases). The CDR3 sequence is 16 residues long. V lost 0 bases and J lost 0, with 12 bases in between. The germline V gene encodes CDR1 DFQATT and CDR2 SNEGSKA (reference sequence). CDR3 sequence: CSARDLGLGSYNEQFF. In DNA form, the CDR3 reads TGCAGTGCTAGAGACTTAGGACTCGGCTCCTACAATGAGCAGTTCTTC.

This clonotype was counted between two and nine times. The genes are TRBV15 and TRBJ2-1, with unresolved D. This CDR3 contains 15 residues. V lost 0 bases and J lost 5, with 11 bases in between. Germline CDR1 LNHNV, CDR2 YYDKDF (reference sequence). The CDR3 coding sequence is TGTGCCACCAGCAGAGATCGGCTGGGGAACAATGAGCAGTTCTTC. Translated, it gives CATSRDRLGNNEQFF.

The sample holds a few counts of this clonotype. DNA for the CDR3: TGTGCCAGCAGCGGACTAGGCACCTACGAGCAGTACTTC. It yields the protein CASSGLGTYEQYF. This chain links TRBV7-2 with TRBJ2-7; TRBD2 matches at 7 bases. Trimming took 5 bases from V and 2 from J; bases not matched to a gene: 3. The CDR3 runs to 13 residues. The germline CDR1 and CDR2 sequences are SGHTA and FQGNSA.

This clonotype was detected ten times or more. J is TRBJ2-2 and V is TRBV5-1; possible D gene TRBD1, 7 bases. CDR3 length equals 13 residues. Germline V gene lookup returns CDR1 SGHRS and CDR2 YFSETQ. V shed 7 bases and J shed 6 bases, with 13 bases lying between them. The CDR3 sequence: CASRTGEAGELFF. The CDR3 nucleotides read TGCGCCAGCCGAACAGGGGAGGCCGGGGAGCTGTTTTTT.

The chain links TRBV20-1 to TRBJ2-5; D is undetermined. The CDR3 is made up of 13 amino acids. CDR1 DFQATT and CDR2 SNEGSKA come from the germline V gene (reference sequence). The V and J ends lost 3 bases and 1 base respectively, with 9 bases between them. CDR3 DNA sequence: TGCAGTGCTAGTTGGACGTTCCAAGAGACCCAGTACTTC. Translated, it gives CSASWTFQETQYF.

This sequence joins TRBV7-6 and TRBJ2-7; D may be TRBD1 (6 bases). This CDR3 is 15 amino acids long. Germline V gives CDR1 SGHVS, CDR2 FNYEAQ. Trimming cost V 5 bases and J 3 bases, with 17 bases left between them. CDR3 DNA: TGTGCCAGCAGCCTCGCTTGGGGACAAATCTACGAGCAGTACTTC. It specifies CASSLAWGQIYEQYF.

This clonotype showed up just a few times. The chain uses TRBV13 and TRBJ1-1; D unclear. Germline CDR1 and CDR2: PRHDT and FYEKMQ (reference sequence). Between the trimmed V and J ends, which lost 4 bases and 4 bases, there was a span of 19 bases. CDR3 size: 16 residues. The CDR3 coding sequence is TGTGCCAGCAGCTCCAACGGACGGCGTGGGTTCACTGAAGCTTTCTTT. It yields the protein CASSSNGRRGFTEAFF. The full variable domain, rest sourced from reference TRBV13 and TRBJ1-1, is AAGVIQSPRHLIKEKRETATLKCYPIPRHDTVYWYQQGPGQDPQFLISFYEKMQSDKGSIPDRFSAQQFSDYHSELNMSSLELGDSALYFCASSSNGRRGFTEAFFGQGTRLTVV.

This clonotype occurred a few times. The chain joins TRBV28 to TRBJ1-2, with D possibly matching TRBD1 (5 bases). The CDR3 runs 19 residues. Trimming took 1 base from V and 0 from J, leaving 21 bases between them. Germline V lookup: CDR1 MDHEN, CDR2 SYDVKM. CDR3 coding DNA: TGTGCCAGCAGTTTATACGCCTTGCCCGACAGCCTCCCTAACTATGGCTACACCTTC. Residues: CASSLYALPDSLPNYGYTF.

This chain joins TRBV9 and TRBJ2-2; 10 bases map to TRBD2. V was clipped by 1 base and J by 6 bases; unmatched bases: 9. Germline CDR1 SGDLS, CDR2 YYNGEE. The CDR3 runs 17 residues. The chain's CDR3 is CASSVTAGGPRAGELFF. CDR3 bases: TGTGCCAGCAGCGTAACAGCGGGAGGGCCTCGGGCCGGGGAGCTGTTTTTT.

This clonotype showed up just a few times. The genes are TRBV5-1 and TRBJ1-4; maybe TRBD1 (5 bases). Germline V lookup: CDR1 SGHRS, CDR2 YFSETQ. The V end lost 0 bases, the J end lost 3 bases, and 15 bases lay between the germline ends. The CDR3 length is 17 residues. This CDR3 is CASSLEAPGTSNEKLFF. The CDR3 DNA sequence: TGCGCCAGCAGCTTGGAAGCCCCCGGGACGTCTAATGAAAAACTGTTTTTT. Looking up the rest from reference TRBV5-1 and TRBJ1-4 gives the full variable domain: KAGVTQTPRYLIKTRGQQVTLSCSPISGHRSVSWYQQTPGQGLQFLFEYFSETQRNKGNFPGRFSGRQFSNSRSEMNVSTLELGDSALYLCASSLEAPGTSNEKLFFGSGTQLSVL.

In this sample, this clonotype turned up a few times. This chain links TRBV5-1 with TRBJ2-3; D is possibly TRBD2 (7 bases). The CDR3 has 16 residues. Germline lookup yields CDR1 SGHRS and CDR2 YFSETQ. V shed 4 bases and J shed 2 bases, with 17 bases lying between them. The CDR3 coding sequence is TGCGCCAGCAGCGCGACACAGGGACTACCCACAGATACGCAGTATTTT. Translated, it gives CASSATQGLPTDTQYF.

The rearrangement joins TRBV28 to TRBJ2-1; perhaps TRBD2 as D (6 bases). This CDR3 region has 16 residues. The V gene lost 5 bases and the J gene lost 3 bases, with 17 bases spanning the gap. Germline V CDR1 and CDR2: MDHEN, SYDVKM. The CDR3 bases are TGTGCCAGCAGTCCACGGTCCCTAGCGCACTACAATGAGCAGTTCTTC. Its protein is CASSPRSLAHYNEQFF.

This clonotype was seen ten or more times. The chain has TRBV20-1 and TRBJ1-4, with a possible D match to TRBD1 (6 bases). CDR1 and CDR2 from the germline V gene are DFQATT and SNEGSKA (reference sequence). The V gene lost 2 bases and the J gene lost 3 bases, with 19 bases spanning the gap. The length of the CDR3 is 17 residues. CDR3 sequence: CSARKLKRTASNEKLFF. Written as DNA, the CDR3 is TGCAGTGCTAGAAAGCTCAAAAGGACAGCTTCTAATGAAAAACTGTTTTTT.

The genes are TRBV20-1 and TRBJ1-3; D is undetermined. Germline values: CDR1 DFQATT, CDR2 SNEGSKA (reference sequence). Trimming removed 0 bases at V and 0 bases at J, with 9 bases between. This CDR3 has 15 amino acids. The CDR3 spells CSARDSGSSGNTIYF. DNA for the CDR3: TGCAGTGCTAGAGATAGTGGGAGCTCTGGAAACACCATATATTTT.

The gene calls are TRBV4-2 and TRBJ2-2; perhaps TRBD2 as D (5 bases). This CDR3 is built from 14 residues. V was trimmed by 5 bases and J by 7 bases, leaving 14 bases between them. CDR1 is LGHNA and CDR2 is YNFKEQ in the germline V gene. The CDR3 region has the DNA TGTGCCAGCAGCTCCCAGGACCGGGGCGGGGAGCTGTTTTTT. It translates to CASSSQDRGGELFF.

This chain uses TRBV10-3 with TRBJ2-7, with TRBD2 matching 11 bases. The CDR3 has 12 amino acids. The V gene end was trimmed by 8 bases and the J gene end by 3 bases; junction bases not matched to a gene: 0. CDR1 is ENHRY, CDR2 SYGVKD, per germline. CDR3 residues: CAIGLAGYEQYF. CDR3 bases: TGTGCCATCGGACTAGCGGGCTACGAGCAGTACTTC.

The chain joins TRBV5-6 to TRBJ2-3; unclear D gene. Germline V gene sequence: CDR1 SGHDT, CDR2 YYEEEE. The CDR3 spans 16 residues. Trimming took off 4 bases at V and 0 bases at J, with 15 bases between the two ends. The CDR3 region is CASSPAGGTSTDTQYF. The CDR3 coding sequence is TGTGCCAGCAGCCCGGCTGGCGGTACTAGCACAGATACGCAGTATTTT.